The 24 T cell receptor beta chains presented below share a single source sample, sequenced in a study of T cell repertoires in cytomegalovirus infection. From the reads, TCRdb called clonotypes with MiXCR, one entry per CDR3 protein. The sample yields fewer than 550,000 distinct CDR3 sequences, about 11% seen once. The sequenced sample consisted of PBMCs. Every receptor here comes from a human donor in good health (CMV status not recorded). Some clones in this sample may be carry-over from other donors' samples.

Only a few counts were recorded for this clonotype. This sequence joins TRBV28 and TRBJ2-1; D uncertain. This CDR3 spans 13 amino acids. The V end was cut by 1 base, the J end by 15 bases, with 16 bases between. CDR1 and CDR2 (germline): MDHEN, SYDVKM. The CDR3 loop reads CASSLSRTYTSFF. The CDR3 nucleotides are TGTGCCAGCAGTTTATCCCGGACCTACACCTCGTTCTTC.

This clonotype has just a few counts. CDR3 nucleotides: TGTGCCAGCAGCGTGTCCGGGACTAGCACAGATACGCAGTATTTT. Protein: CASSVSGTSTDTQYF. This chain joins TRBV9 and TRBJ2-3; D possibly corresponds to TRBD2 (6 bases). V was pared by 2 bases and J by 0 bases, with 10 bases between. The CDR3 runs to 15 residues. From germline, CDR1 is SGDLS and CDR2 YYNGEE.

This clonotype was observed many times. This chain links TRBV14 with TRBJ2-3; D may match TRBD1 or TRBD2 (5 bases each). The V gene lost 3 bases and the J gene lost 2 bases, with 18 bases spanning the gap. The CDR3 has 17 amino acids. Germline values: CDR1 SGHDN, CDR2 FVKESK. The CDR3 protein is CASSHPPGLVLTDTQYF. CDR3 in DNA: TGTGCCAGCAGCCATCCCCCGGGGCTGGTACTCACAGATACGCAGTATTTT.

This clonotype was observed a few times. CDR3 sequence: CASSQDFAQGALQYF. CDR3 coding DNA: TGTGCCAGCAGCCAAGATTTCGCGCAGGGGGCGCTCCAGTACTTC. This sequence joins TRBV3-1 and TRBJ2-7; TRBD1 matches at 8 bases. J lost 10 bases, V lost 0 bases, and 11 bases had no gene match. The germline V gene encodes CDR1 LGHDT and CDR2 YNNKEL (reference sequence). The CDR3 extends over 15 amino acids.

This clonotype was counted at least ten times. The V gene is TRBV9, the J gene TRBJ2-2, with a weak D call TRBD1 (6 bases). The germline gives CDR1 SGDLS, CDR2 YYNGEE. There are 16 residues in the CDR3. The V and J ends lost 0 bases and 5 bases respectively, with 14 bases between them. CDR3 in amino acids: CASSVGGGLETGELFF. CDR3 in DNA: TGTGCCAGCAGCGTAGGAGGGGGATTGGAAACCGGGGAGCTGTTTTTT.

The chain carries TRBV3-1 and TRBJ2-3, with 7 bases matching TRBD1. Germline V gene data show CDR1 as LGHDT and CDR2 as YNNKEL (reference sequence). The CDR3 totals 14 residues. The V and J ends lost 4 bases and 2 bases, in that order; junction bases with no gene match: 3. This CDR3 is CASSPGTATDTQYF. For the CDR3, the DNA is TGTGCCAGCAGCCCTGGGACAGCCACAGATACGCAGTATTTT.

This clonotype was seen repeatedly, ten times or more. This chain links TRBV2 with TRBJ2-3; D ambiguous. V shed 3 bases and J shed 4 bases, with 11 bases lying between them. The germline V gene encodes CDR1 SNHLY and CDR2 FYNNEI. This CDR3 spans 14 amino acids. CDR3 DNA sequence: TGTGCCAGCAGTGAGACAAGAGGAGCAGATACGCAGTATTTT. It is translated as CASSETRGADTQYF.

There are many counts of this clonotype. The chain is built from TRBV12-3 or TRBV12-4 and TRBJ2-1; 12 nucleotides line up with TRBD2. This CDR3 is built from 17 residues. The V and J ends lost 6 bases and 8 bases, in that order; junction bases with no gene match: 14. CDR3 nucleotide sequence: TGTGCCAGCAGGCCACTTTCTTCTAGCGGGGGGGTGGATGAGCAGTTCTTC. Protein product: CASRPLSSSGGVDEQFF.

This clonotype was seen more than once but under ten times. The chain carries TRBV9 and TRBJ2-3; no clear D gene. Deletions cut 4 bases from V and 0 bases from J, with 15 bases between. Germline CDR1 is SGDLS and CDR2 is YYNGEE. The CDR3 extends over 16 amino acids. The CDR3 reads CASSPRGRVSTDTQYF. As DNA, the CDR3 is TGTGCCAGCAGCCCCCGAGGTAGGGTTAGCACAGATACGCAGTATTTT.

This clonotype was detected a few times. This chain links TRBV18 with TRBJ2-1; D might be TRBD2 (6 bases). This CDR3 has 15 amino acids. Trimming took 1 base from V and 9 from J, leaving 16 bases between them. Germline V gene lookup returns CDR1 KGHSH and CDR2 LQKENI. This chain's CDR3 is CASSPRRDPGGEQFF. CDR3 DNA: TGTGCCAGCTCACCACGGAGGGACCCCGGGGGTGAGCAGTTCTTC.

This clonotype occurred many times. The chain couples TRBV7-4 to TRBJ2-7; D is undetermined. The CDR3 spans 16 residues. The V end was cut by 2 bases, the J end by 3 bases, with 17 bases between. CDR1 is SGHVT and CDR2 is SQSDAQ in the germline V gene. CDR3 residues: CASSLSFTQTYYEQYF. In DNA form, the CDR3 reads TGTGCCAGCAGCTTATCGTTCACTCAAACTTACTACGAGCAGTACTTC.

The V gene is TRBV30, the J gene TRBJ2-7, with TRBD2 matching over 9 bases. CDR1 and CDR2 from the germline V gene are GTSNPN and SVGIG (reference sequence). The CDR3 runs 15 residues. The J segment lost 3 bases and the V segment lost 6 bases, leaving 12 bases of the junction unmatched. The CDR3 nucleotides are TGTGCCTGCGGTCTCATAGCGGGAGTAATCTACGAGCAGTACTTC. It is translated as CACGLIAGVIYEQYF.

This clonotype was recorded a few times. The rearrangement links TRBV29-1 to TRBJ1-2; no reliable D call. Germline CDR1 reads SQVTM; CDR2 reads ANQGSEA. The CDR3 consists of 14 residues. The V and J ends lost 5 bases and 5 bases respectively, with 18 bases between them. Here the CDR3 reads CSVPPEGGVYGYTF. The CDR3 DNA reads TGCAGCGTTCCACCAGAAGGCGGGGTGTATGGCTACACCTTC.

The V and J genes are TRBV12-3 or TRBV12-4 and TRBJ2-7, with 11 bases aligning to TRBD1. The CDR3 covers 16 residues. The ends lost 5 bases at V and 3 bases at J; junction bases unmatched: 9. The CDR3 sequence is CASSPHWTGGNYEQYF. CDR3 in DNA: TGTGCCAGCAGTCCCCACTGGACAGGGGGCAACTACGAGCAGTACTTC.

This clonotype occurred many times. The chain employs TRBV28 and TRBJ1-2, with 9 bases identical to TRBD1. V shed 7 bases, J shed 2 bases, and the junction held 17 bases outside the gene matches. The CDR3 spans 18 residues. Germline CDR1 MDHEN, CDR2 SYDVKM. The CDR3 sequence is CASNHRGWGQGPNYGYTF. CDR3 nucleotides: TGTGCCAGCAACCACCGGGGGTGGGGACAGGGCCCCAACTATGGCTACACCTTC.

This clonotype came up a few times. V and J are TRBV2 and TRBJ2-7; no definite D call. Looked up from germline, CDR1 is SNHLY and CDR2 is FYNNEI. The CDR3 sequence is 10 residues long. Trimming pared 7 bases from V and 1 base from J, leaving 2 bases between. The CDR3: CASKSYEQYF. The CDR3 nucleotides are TGTGCCAGCAAGTCCTACGAGCAGTACTTC.

In its sample, this clonotype was seen many times. V usage is TRBV9 and J usage is TRBJ1-2; D is unresolved. V gave up 0 bases and J gave up 10 bases, with 10 bases separating them. There are 12 residues in the CDR3. Germline lookup yields CDR1 SGDLS and CDR2 YYNGEE. CDR3: CASSVGSLHYTF. The CDR3 nucleotides are TGTGCCAGCAGCGTAGGATCGCTCCACTACACCTTC.

J is TRBJ2-7 and V is TRBV7-9; D assignment may be TRBD1 or TRBD2 (5 bases each). Germline assignment: CDR1 SEHNR and CDR2 FQNEAQ (reference sequence). The CDR3 runs 14 residues. Trimming cost V 5 bases and J 2 bases, with 13 bases left between them. CDR3 sequence: CASSRPGTPYEQYF. The CDR3 coding sequence is TGTGCCAGCAGCCGTCCCGGGACGCCCTACGAGCAGTACTTC.

This clonotype showed up many times. This chain joins TRBV2 and TRBJ2-1, with D tentatively TRBD1 or TRBD2 (7 bases each). V was cut by 9 bases and J by 3 bases, with 18 bases left in between. Germline CDR1 and CDR2: SNHLY and FYNNEI. The CDR3 totals 15 residues. This chain's CDR3 is CARGLGGGSYNEQFF. DNA of the CDR3: TGTGCCAGGGGGCTAGGGGGCGGGAGCTACAATGAGCAGTTCTTC.

This clonotype has ten or more counts. CDR3 bases: TGCAGTGCTAAGGGACAGGGAAGCTACAATGAGCAGTTCTTC. Residues: CSAKGQGSYNEQFF. The rearrangement uses TRBV20-1 and TRBJ2-1, with 9 bases identical to TRBD1. Germline CDR1 DFQATT, CDR2 SNEGSKA (reference sequence). This CDR3 spans 14 amino acids. J gave up 3 bases and V 4 bases, and 4 bases lay outside the gene matches.

This clonotype showed up many times. V is TRBV6-6 and J is TRBJ1-4, with TRBD1 identical over 9 bases. The J segment lost 7 bases and the V segment lost 8 bases, leaving 2 bases of the junction unmatched. The CDR3 extends over 12 amino acids. CDR1 MNHNY and CDR2 SVGAGI come from the germline V gene (reference sequence). The CDR3 nucleotides read TGTGCCAGCGGGACAGGGTTTGAAAAACTGTTTTTT. Translating gives CASGTGFEKLFF.

V and J are TRBV15 and TRBJ2-3; no clear D. The germline V gene has CDR1 LNHNV and CDR2 YYDKDF (reference sequence). V gave up 7 bases and J gave up 4 bases, with 12 bases separating them. This CDR3 comprises 13 residues. The CDR3 DNA follows: TGTGCCACCACCACCCCTGGGCCAGATACGCAGTATTTT. Its protein product is CATTTPGPDTQYF.

Remarks on this clonotype: One end of the junction does not line up with germline, which may come from a read error. The chain combines TRBV5-1 with TRBJ2-1, with 14 bases matching TRBD2. The CDR3 runs to 16 residues. Germline V gene sequence: CDR1 SGHRS, CDR2 YFSETQ. The CDR3 loop is CVSSSGLAGAWNEQFF. DNA of the CDR3: TGCGTCAGCAGCTCGGGACTAGCGGGAGCGTGGAATGAGCAGTTCTTC. The full variable domain, completed using reference TRBV5-1 and TRBJ2-1, is KAGVTQTPRYLIKTRGQQVTLSCSPISGHRSVSWYQQTPGQGLQFLFEYFSETQRNKGNFPGRFSGRQFSNSRSEMNVSTLELGDSALYLCVSSSGLAGAWNEQFFGPGTRLTVL.

The sample holds a few counts of this clonotype. The rearrangement joins TRBV28 to TRBJ2-2, with TRBD2 matching 11 bases. CDR1 is MDHEN and CDR2 is SYDVKM in the germline V gene. Unmatched junction bases numbered 7, after V lost 10 bases and J lost 0 bases. The CDR3 has 16 amino acids. The CDR3 reads CATETSGKSNTGELFF. In nucleotides, the CDR3 is TGTGCCACCGAGACTAGCGGGAAATCGAACACCGGGGAGCTGTTTTTT.